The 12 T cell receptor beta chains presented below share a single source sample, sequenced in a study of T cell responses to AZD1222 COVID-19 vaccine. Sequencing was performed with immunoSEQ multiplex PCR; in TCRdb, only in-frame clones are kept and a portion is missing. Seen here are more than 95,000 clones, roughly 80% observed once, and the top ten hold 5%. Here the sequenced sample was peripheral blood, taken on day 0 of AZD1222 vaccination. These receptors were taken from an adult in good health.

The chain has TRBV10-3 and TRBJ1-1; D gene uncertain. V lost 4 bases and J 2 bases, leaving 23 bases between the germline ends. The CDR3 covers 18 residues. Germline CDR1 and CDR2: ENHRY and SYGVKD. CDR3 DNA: TGTGCCATCAGTGGCCTTTTGAGGACCCGGCGGGTTAACACTGAAGCTTTCTTT. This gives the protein CAISGLLRTRRVNTEAFF.

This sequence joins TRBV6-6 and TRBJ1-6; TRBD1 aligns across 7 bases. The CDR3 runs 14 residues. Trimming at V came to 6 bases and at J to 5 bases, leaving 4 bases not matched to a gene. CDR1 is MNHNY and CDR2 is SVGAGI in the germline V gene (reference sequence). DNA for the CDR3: TGTGCCAGCAGCTTCGGACAGGATAATTCACCCCTCCACTTT. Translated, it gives CASSFGQDNSPLHF.

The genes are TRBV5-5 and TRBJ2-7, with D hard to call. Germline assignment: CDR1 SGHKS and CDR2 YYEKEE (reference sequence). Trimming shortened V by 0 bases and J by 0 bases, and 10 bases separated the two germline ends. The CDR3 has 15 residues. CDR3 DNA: TGTGCCAGCAGCTTGGCCACGGGCAGCTCCTACGAGCAGTACTTC. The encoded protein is CASSLATGSSYEQYF.

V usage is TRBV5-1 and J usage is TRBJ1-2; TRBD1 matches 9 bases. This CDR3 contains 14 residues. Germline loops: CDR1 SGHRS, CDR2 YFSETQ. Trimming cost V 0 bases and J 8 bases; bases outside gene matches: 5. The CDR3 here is CASSLEGQGVGYTF. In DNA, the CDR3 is TGCGCCAGCAGCTTGGAGGGACAGGGTGTGGGCTACACCTTC. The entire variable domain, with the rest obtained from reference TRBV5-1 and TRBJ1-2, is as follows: KAGVTQTPRYLIKTRGQQVTLSCSPISGHRSVSWYQQTPGQGLQFLFEYFSETQRNKGNFPGRFSGRQFSNSRSEMNVSTLELGDSALYLCASSLEGQGVGYTFGSGTRLTVV.

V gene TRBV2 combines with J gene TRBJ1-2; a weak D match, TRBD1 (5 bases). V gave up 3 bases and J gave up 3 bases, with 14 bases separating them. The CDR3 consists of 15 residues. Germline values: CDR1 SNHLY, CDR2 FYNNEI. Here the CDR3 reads CASSEGRAGDYGYTF. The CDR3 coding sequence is TGTGCCAGCAGTGAGGGCAGGGCTGGGGACTATGGCTACACCTTC.

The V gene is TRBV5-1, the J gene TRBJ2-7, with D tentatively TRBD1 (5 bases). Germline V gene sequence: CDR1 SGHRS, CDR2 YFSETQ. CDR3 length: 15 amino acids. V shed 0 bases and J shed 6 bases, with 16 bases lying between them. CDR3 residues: CASSLVVQGSREQYF. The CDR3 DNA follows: TGCGCCAGCAGCTTGGTTGTTCAGGGCAGCCGCGAGCAGTACTTC.

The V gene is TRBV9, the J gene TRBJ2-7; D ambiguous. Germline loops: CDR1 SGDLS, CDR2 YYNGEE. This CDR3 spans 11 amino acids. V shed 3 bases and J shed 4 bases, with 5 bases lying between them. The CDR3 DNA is TGTGCCAGCAGCGCCGGATACGAGCAGTACTTC. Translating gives CASSAGYEQYF.

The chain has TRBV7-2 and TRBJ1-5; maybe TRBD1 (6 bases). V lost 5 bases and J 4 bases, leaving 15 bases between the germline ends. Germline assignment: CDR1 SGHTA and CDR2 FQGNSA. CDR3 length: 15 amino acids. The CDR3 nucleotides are TGTGCCAGCAGCAAAACCCGGACAGATAATCAGCCCCAGCATTTT. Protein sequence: CASSKTRTDNQPQHF.

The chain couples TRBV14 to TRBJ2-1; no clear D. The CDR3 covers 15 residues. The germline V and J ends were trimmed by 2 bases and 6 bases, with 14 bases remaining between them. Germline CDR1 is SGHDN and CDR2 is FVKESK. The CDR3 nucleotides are TGTGCCAGCAGCCAATTTACAACAGAAAGCAATGAGCAGTTCTTC. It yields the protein CASSQFTTESNEQFF.

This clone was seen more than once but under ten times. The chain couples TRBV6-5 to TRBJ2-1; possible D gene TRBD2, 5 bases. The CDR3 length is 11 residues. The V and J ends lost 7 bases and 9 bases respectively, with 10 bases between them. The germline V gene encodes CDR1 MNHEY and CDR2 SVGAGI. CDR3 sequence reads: CASTEGTEQFF. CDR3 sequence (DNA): TGTGCCAGCACCGAGGGTACTGAGCAGTTCTTC.

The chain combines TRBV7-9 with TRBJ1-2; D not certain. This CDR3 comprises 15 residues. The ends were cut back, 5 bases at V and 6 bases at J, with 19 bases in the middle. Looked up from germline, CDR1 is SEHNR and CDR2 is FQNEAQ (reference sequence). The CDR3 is CASSLGQTNKNGYTF. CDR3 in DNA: TGTGCCAGCAGCCTTGGCCAGACGAATAAGAATGGCTACACCTTC.

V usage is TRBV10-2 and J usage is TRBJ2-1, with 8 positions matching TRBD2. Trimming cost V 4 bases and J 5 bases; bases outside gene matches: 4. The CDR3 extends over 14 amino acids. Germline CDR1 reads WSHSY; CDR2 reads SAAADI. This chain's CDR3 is CASSGLAGNNEQFF. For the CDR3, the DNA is TGCGCCAGCAGTGGTTTAGCGGGGAACAATGAGCAGTTCTTC.